The entry below describes one T cell receptor (beta chain). Repertoires were generated with immunoSEQ multiplex PCR, while TCRdb's copy carries only in-frame clones and drops some. Altogether roughly 68,000 clones are present, roughly 86% being singletons, with the ten largest covering 4.5% to 5.5%. This specimen belongs to a study of technical replicates of blood from a few donors. Germline CDR1 reads LGHNA; CDR2 reads YNFKEQ. The V end was cut by 0 bases, the J end by 4 bases, with 19 bases between. This CDR3 comprises 17 residues. The TCR comes from a human donor in good health. Some clones in this sample may be carry-over from other donors' samples. The sequencing sample was made of PBMCs. The rearrangement joins TRBV4-2 to TRBJ2-7; D remains ambiguous. CDR3 coding DNA: TGTGCCAGCAGCCAAGAGTCCGTAGAGAGCCCGTGGTACGAGCAGTACTTC. Translation gives CASSQESVESPWYEQYF.